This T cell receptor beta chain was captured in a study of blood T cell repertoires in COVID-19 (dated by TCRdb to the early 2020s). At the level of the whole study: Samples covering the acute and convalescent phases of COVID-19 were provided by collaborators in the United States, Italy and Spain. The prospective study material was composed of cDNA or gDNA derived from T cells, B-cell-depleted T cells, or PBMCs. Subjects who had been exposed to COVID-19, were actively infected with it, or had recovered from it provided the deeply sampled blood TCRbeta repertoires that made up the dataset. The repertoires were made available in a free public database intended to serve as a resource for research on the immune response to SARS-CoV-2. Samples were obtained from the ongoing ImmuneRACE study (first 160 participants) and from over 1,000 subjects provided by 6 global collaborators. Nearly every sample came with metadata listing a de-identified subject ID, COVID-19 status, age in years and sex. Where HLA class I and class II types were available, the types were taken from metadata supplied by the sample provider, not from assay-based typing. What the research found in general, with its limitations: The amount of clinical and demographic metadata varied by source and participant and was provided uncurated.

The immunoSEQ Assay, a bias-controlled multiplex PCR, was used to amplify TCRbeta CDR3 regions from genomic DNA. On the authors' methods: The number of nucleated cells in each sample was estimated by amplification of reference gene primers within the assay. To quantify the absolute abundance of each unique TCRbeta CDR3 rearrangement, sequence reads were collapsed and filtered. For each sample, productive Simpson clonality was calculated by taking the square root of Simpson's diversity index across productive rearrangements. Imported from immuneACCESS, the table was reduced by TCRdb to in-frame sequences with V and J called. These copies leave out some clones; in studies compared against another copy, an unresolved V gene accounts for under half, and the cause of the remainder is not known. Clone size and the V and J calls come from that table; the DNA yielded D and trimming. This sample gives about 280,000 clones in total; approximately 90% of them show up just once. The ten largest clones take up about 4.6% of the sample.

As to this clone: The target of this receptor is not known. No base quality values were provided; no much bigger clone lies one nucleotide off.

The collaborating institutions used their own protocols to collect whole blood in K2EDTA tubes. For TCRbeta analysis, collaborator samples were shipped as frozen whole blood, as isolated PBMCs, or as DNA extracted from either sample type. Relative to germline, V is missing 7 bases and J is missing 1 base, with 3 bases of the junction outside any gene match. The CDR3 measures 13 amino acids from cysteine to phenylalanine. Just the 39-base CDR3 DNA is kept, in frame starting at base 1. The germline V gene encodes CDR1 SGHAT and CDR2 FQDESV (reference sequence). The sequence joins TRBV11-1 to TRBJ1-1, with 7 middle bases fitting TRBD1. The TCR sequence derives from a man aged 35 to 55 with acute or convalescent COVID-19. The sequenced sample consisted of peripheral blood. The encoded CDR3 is CASKRQGNTEAFF. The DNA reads TGTGCCAGCAAAAGACAGGGGAACACTGAAGCTTTCTTT.